Below are 6 T cell receptor beta chains sequenced from a single sample in a study of blood T cell repertoires in COVID-19. The repertoire was sequenced with immunoSEQ multiplex PCR; TCRdb's copy has only in-frame clones and lacks some. The sample records roughly 300,000 clones, 70% to 90% being singletons. The sequenced sample was peripheral blood. These receptors came from a woman in her twenties or thirties with COVID-19, enrolled during active disease.

The CDR3 region is CASSPWGERGLEETQYF. For the CDR3, the DNA is TGTGCCAGCAGCCCCTGGGGGGAGCGGGGATTGGAAGAGACCCAGTACTTC. The chain joins TRBV5-4 to TRBJ2-5, with 7 nucleotides matching TRBD2. The CDR3 loop spans 17 amino acids. V trimming: 4 bases; J trimming: 3 bases; junction bases outside the gene matches: 15. CDR1 is SGHNT, CDR2 YYREEE, per germline (reference sequence).

The chain carries TRBV27 and TRBJ2-7; 9 bases agree with TRBD1. Looked up from germline, CDR1 is MNHEY and CDR2 is SMNVEV (reference sequence). This CDR3 region has 14 residues. V lost 6 bases, J lost 5 bases, and 8 bases stayed unmatched. CDR3 in amino acids: CASSHRGPMDEQYF. CDR3 sequence (DNA): TGTGCCAGCAGCCACAGGGGGCCCATGGACGAGCAGTACTTC.

The V and J genes are TRBV10-1 and TRBJ1-1, with 7 bases aligning to TRBD1. The CDR3 runs to 14 residues. V lost 7 bases to trimming and J lost 1 base; unmatched junction nucleotides: 6. Germline CDR1 and CDR2: WNHNN and SYGVQD (reference sequence). CDR3 coding DNA: TGCGCCAGCAAATCGACAGGGAAGAACACTGAAGCTTTCTTT. As protein: CASKSTGKNTEAFF.

The chain combines TRBV19 with TRBJ2-1; 9 bases line up with TRBD2. Germline values: CDR1 LNHDA, CDR2 SQIVND (reference sequence). The V gene end was trimmed by 6 bases and the J gene end by 9 bases; junction bases not matched to a gene: 9. The CDR3 totals 14 residues. CDR3 DNA: TGTGCCAGTAGCGGGCTAGCGGGGAGGTCTGAGCAGTTCTTC. Amino acid sequence: CASSGLAGRSEQFF.

V gene TRBV23-1 combines with J gene TRBJ2-5; TRBD1 matches 9 bases. TRBV23-1 is identified as an open reading frame with a role that is uncertain. The length of the CDR3 is 12 residues. With 7 bases clipped from V and 7 bases from J, the junction kept 4 bases outside the gene matches. The DNA of the CDR3 is TGCGCCAGCATACAGGGGGCAGGGACCCAGTACTTC. Translating it yields CASIQGAGTQYF.

The V gene is TRBV4-1, the J gene TRBJ1-6; unclear D gene. The CDR3 sequence is 13 residues long. Trimming pared 0 bases from V and 7 bases from J, leaving 4 bases between. CDR1 and CDR2 (germline): MGHRA, YSYEKL. This chain's CDR3 is CASSQDPNSPLHF. CDR3 nucleotides: TGCGCCAGCAGCCAAGACCCGAATTCACCCCTCCACTTT.